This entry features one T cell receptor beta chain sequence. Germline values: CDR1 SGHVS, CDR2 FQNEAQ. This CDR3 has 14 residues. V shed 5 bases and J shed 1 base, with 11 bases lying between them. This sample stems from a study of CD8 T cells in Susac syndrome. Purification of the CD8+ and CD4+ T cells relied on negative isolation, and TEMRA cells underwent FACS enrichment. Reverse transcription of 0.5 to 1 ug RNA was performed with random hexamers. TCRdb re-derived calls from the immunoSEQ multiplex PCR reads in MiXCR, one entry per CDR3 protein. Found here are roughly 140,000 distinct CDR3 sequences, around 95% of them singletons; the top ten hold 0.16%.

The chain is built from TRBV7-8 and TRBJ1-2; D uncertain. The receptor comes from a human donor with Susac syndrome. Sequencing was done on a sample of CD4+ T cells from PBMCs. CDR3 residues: CASSLMGGNYGYTF. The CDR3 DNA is TGTGCCAGCAGCCTAATGGGCGGTAACTATGGCTACACCTTC.